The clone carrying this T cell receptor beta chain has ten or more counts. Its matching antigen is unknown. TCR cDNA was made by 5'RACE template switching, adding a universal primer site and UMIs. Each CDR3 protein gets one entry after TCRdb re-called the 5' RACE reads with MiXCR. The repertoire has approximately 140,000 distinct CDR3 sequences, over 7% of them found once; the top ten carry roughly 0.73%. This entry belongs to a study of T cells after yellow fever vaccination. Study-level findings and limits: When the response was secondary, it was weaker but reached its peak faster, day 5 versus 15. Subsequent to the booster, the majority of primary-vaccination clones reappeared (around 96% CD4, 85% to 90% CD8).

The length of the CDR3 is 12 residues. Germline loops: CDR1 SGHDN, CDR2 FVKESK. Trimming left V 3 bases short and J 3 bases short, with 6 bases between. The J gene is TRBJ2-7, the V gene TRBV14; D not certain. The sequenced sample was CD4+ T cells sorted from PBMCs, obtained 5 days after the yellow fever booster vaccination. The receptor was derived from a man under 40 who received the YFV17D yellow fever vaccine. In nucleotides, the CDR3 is TGTGCCAGCAGCCAGGGAATCTACGAGCAGTACTTC. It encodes CASSQGIYEQYF. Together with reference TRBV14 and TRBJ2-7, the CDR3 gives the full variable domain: EAGVTQFPSHSVIEKGQTVTLRCDPISGHDNLYWYRRVMGKEIKFLLHFVKESKQDESGMPNNRFLAERTGGTYSTLKVQPAELEDSGVYFCASSQGIYEQYFGPGTRLTVT.